Presented here are 17 T cell receptor beta chains from one specimen sequenced in a study of tumour-infiltrating T cells in Burkitt lymphoma. Repertoires were generated with immunoSEQ multiplex PCR, while TCRdb's copy carries only in-frame clones and drops some. The sample has roughly 470 clones, under 20% seen once; the top ten hold 70%. The source material was tumor tissue. Receptors originate from a human donor with Burkitt lymphoma.

This clone is deemed large. This sequence joins TRBV7-9 and TRBJ2-5; D gene unclear. The V end lost 1 base, the J end lost 0 bases, and 3 bases lay between the germline ends. This CDR3 has 13 amino acids. Germline values: CDR1 SEHNR, CDR2 FQNEAQ (reference sequence). For the CDR3, the DNA is TGTGCCAGCAGCTTAGGCAACCAAGAGACCCAGTACTTC. This codes for CASSLGNQETQYF.

The CDR3 sequence: CASSPSRGTYGYTF. For the CDR3, the DNA is TGTGCCAGCTCACCCTCGAGGGGTACCTATGGCTACACCTTC. The genes are TRBV18 and TRBJ1-2, with D perhaps TRBD1 (5 bases). Germline V gene sequence: CDR1 KGHSH, CDR2 LQKENI. Trimming removed 3 bases from V and 4 bases from J, with 12 bases in between. This CDR3 contains 14 residues.

This clone was detected a few times. The J gene is TRBJ2-5, the V gene TRBV19, with 7 bases matching TRBD2. Trimming removed 4 bases from V and 5 bases from J; junction bases left unmatched: 4. Germline loops: CDR1 LNHDA, CDR2 SQIVND (reference sequence). This CDR3 is 13 amino acids long. CDR3: CASSSGRGETQYF. For the CDR3, the DNA is TGTGCCAGTAGTAGCGGGAGAGGGGAGACCCAGTACTTC.

This chain joins TRBV28 and TRBJ1-5; possible D gene TRBD1, 5 bases. Germline loops: CDR1 MDHEN, CDR2 SYDVKM. Trimming took 6 bases from V and 0 from J, leaving 6 bases between them. The length of the CDR3 is 13 residues. CDR3 DNA: TGTGCCAGCAGGGGGCTTAGCAATCAGCCCCAGCATTTT. Translated, it gives CASRGLSNQPQHF. The full variable domain, with the rest looked up from reference TRBV28 and TRBJ1-5, is DVKVTQSSRYLVKRTGEKVFLECVQDMDHENMFWYRQDPGLGLRLIYFSYDVKMKEKGDIPEGYSVSREKKERFSLILESASTNQTSMYLCASRGLSNQPQHFGDGTRLSIL.

The chain recombines TRBV2 with TRBJ2-5; perhaps TRBD1 as D (5 bases). The J call may be faulty, since TRBJ2-7 better matches the DNA end. The CDR3 runs to 14 residues. Germline-derived CDR1 and CDR2 are SNHLY and FYNNEI. As DNA, the CDR3 is TGTGCCAGCAGTGGACCCAGGGAATCCTACGAGCAGTACTTC. Protein: CASSGPRESYEQYF.

The CDR3 DNA sequence: TGTGCCAGCAGCCCAACTAGCGGGACGTCTAACACCGGGGAGCTGTTTTTT. Its protein product is CASSPTSGTSNTGELFF. J is TRBJ2-2 and V is TRBV11-3; the match to TRBD2 covers 10 bases. Germline values: CDR1 SGHNT, CDR2 YENEEA. This CDR3 spans 17 amino acids. J was trimmed by 2 bases and V by 5 bases; bases with no gene match: 8.

This clone was counted only a few times. This chain uses TRBV6-1 with TRBJ1-4; D not certain. This CDR3 contains 15 residues. Trimming removed 6 bases from V and 0 bases from J, with 11 bases in between. The V gene's germline CDR1 is MNHNS and CDR2 SASEGT. The CDR3 DNA sequence: TGTGCCAGCAGAAGAACGGAGGCAACTAATGAAAAACTGTTTTTT. Protein product: CASRRTEATNEKLFF.

V and J are TRBV29-1 and TRBJ2-1, with D unclear. The CDR3 loop spans 11 amino acids. Germline V gene sequence: CDR1 SQVTM, CDR2 ANQGSEA. Trimming removed 0 bases from V and 7 bases from J, with 4 bases in between. The CDR3 reads CSVEDLNEQFF. DNA of the CDR3: TGCAGCGTTGAAGATTTAAATGAGCAGTTCTTC.

The chain links TRBV2 to TRBJ1-6; no definite D call. Germline values: CDR1 SNHLY, CDR2 FYNNEI. CDR3 length equals 16 residues. V lost 8 bases to trimming and J lost 8 bases, with 22 bases between them. The DNA of the CDR3 is TGTGCCAGCTCGCTGGAGATGTTTTCGAAGGATTCACCCCTCCACTTT. Translated: CASSLEMFSKDSPLHF.

The V gene is TRBV4-1, the J gene TRBJ1-2, with 8 bases that match TRBD1. The CDR3 sequence is 16 residues long. Germline trimming cut 4 bases from V and 0 bases from J; bases unmatched to any gene: 7. In germline, CDR1 is MGHRA, CDR2 YSYEKL. The CDR3 here is CASSRVPGQANYGYTF. The DNA for the CDR3 is TGCGCCAGCAGCCGGGTCCCGGGACAGGCTAACTATGGCTACACCTTC.

This clone came up a few times. This chain joins TRBV5-6 and TRBJ2-7, with D hard to call. This CDR3 comprises 13 residues. The germline CDR1 and CDR2 sequences are SGHDT and YYEEEE. Between the trimmed V and J ends, which lost 4 bases and 2 bases, there was a span of 10 bases. The CDR3 DNA follows: TGTGCCAGCAGCGAAGAGCTAACCTACGAGCAGTACTTC. Its translation is CASSEELTYEQYF.

V gene TRBV10-3 combines with J gene TRBJ2-7; possibly TRBD1 for D (5 bases). V was clipped by 3 bases and J by 6 bases, with 15 bases between them. Germline V gene data show CDR1 as ENHRY and CDR2 as SYGVKD. The CDR3 covers 14 residues. Here the CDR3 reads CAISDPRVLSEQYF. The CDR3, as DNA: TGTGCCATCAGTGATCCCAGGGTGTTAAGCGAGCAGTACTTC.

The chain employs TRBV11-2 and TRBJ2-5; no firm D call. The assigned J gene may be wrong: the sequence end matches TRBJ2-7 better. Germline CDR1 and CDR2: SGHAT and FQNNGV. CDR3 length: 14 amino acids. CDR3 bases: TGTGCCAGCAGCTTAGGAGCTAGCTCCTACGAGCAGTACTTC. This gives the protein CASSLGASSYEQYF.

This clone was found a few times. The chain is built from TRBV5-1 and TRBJ2-3; 13 bases map to TRBD2. This CDR3 has 17 residues. From germline, CDR1 is SGHRS and CDR2 YFSETQ. With V trimmed by 4 bases and J by 4 bases, 9 bases remained unmatched. The CDR3 reads CASSPGTSGTISDTQYF. DNA for the CDR3: TGCGCCAGCAGCCCCGGGACTAGCGGGACTATATCAGATACGCAGTATTTT.

The gene calls are TRBV5-4 and TRBJ2-6; D not resolved. The V gene lost 4 bases and the J gene lost 2 bases, with 4 bases spanning the gap. The germline V gene has CDR1 SGHNT and CDR2 YYREEE (reference sequence). The CDR3 extends over 13 amino acids. CDR3 DNA sequence: TGTGCCAGCAGCCTGGCTGGGGCCAACGTCCTGACTTTC. Its protein is CASSLAGANVLTF.

The chain employs TRBV2 and TRBJ2-3; TRBD1 matches 9 bases. The CDR3 spans 16 residues. Trimming at V came to 5 bases and at J to 0 bases, leaving 6 bases not matched to a gene. From germline, CDR1 is SNHLY and CDR2 FYNNEI. The CDR3 loop is CASSSGTGTSTDTQYF. The CDR3 DNA reads as TGTGCCAGCAGTTCCGGGACAGGGACTAGCACAGATACGCAGTATTTT.

The gene calls are TRBV5-4 and TRBJ2-2, with TRBD2 matching 9 bases. This CDR3 is built from 15 residues. V lost 5 bases, J lost 3 bases, and 5 bases stayed unmatched. Looked up from germline, CDR1 is SGHNT and CDR2 is YYREEE (reference sequence). CDR3 nucleotides: TGTGCCAGCAGGCGGGCGGGAGGGGACACCGGGGAGCTGTTTTTT. Its protein is CASRRAGGDTGELFF.